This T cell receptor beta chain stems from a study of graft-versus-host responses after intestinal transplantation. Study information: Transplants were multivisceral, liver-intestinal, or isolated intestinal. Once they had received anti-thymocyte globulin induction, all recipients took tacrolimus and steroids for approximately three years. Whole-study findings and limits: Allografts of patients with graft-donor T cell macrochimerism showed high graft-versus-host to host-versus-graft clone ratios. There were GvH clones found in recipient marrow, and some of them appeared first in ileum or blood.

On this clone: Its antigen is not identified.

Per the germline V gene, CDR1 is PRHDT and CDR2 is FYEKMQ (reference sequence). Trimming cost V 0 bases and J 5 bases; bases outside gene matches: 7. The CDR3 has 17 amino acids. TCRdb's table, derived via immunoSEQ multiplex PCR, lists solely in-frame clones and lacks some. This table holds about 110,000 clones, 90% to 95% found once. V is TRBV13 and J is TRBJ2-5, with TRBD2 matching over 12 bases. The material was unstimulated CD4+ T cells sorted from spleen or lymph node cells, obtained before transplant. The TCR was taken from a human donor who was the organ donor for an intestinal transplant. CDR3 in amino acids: CASSLGSLAGGWETQYF. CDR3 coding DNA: TGTGCCAGCAGCTTAGGCTCACTAGCGGGAGGTTGGGAGACCCAGTACTTC. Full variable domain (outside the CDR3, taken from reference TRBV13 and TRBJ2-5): AAGVIQSPRHLIKEKRETATLKCYPIPRHDTVYWYQQGPGQDPQFLISFYEKMQSDKGSIPDRFSAQQFSDYHSELNMSSLELGDSALYFCASSLGSLAGGWETQYFGPGTRLLVL.